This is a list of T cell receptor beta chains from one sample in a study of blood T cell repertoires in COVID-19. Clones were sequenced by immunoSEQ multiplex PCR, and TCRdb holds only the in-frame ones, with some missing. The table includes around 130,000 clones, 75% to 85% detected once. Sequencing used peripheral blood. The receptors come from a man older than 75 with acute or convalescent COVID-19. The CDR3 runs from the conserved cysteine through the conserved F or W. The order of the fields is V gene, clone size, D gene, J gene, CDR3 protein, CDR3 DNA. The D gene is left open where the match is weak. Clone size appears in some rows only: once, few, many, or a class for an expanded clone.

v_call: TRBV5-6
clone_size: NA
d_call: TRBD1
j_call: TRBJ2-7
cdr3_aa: CASSIQGVRASSYEQYF
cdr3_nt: TGTGCCAGCAGCATACAGGGGGTGAGGGCAAGCTCCTACGAGCAGTACTTC

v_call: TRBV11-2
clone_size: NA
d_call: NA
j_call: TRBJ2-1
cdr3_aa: CASSFRGNHNEQFF
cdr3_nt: TGTGCCAGCAGCTTTAGGGGTAACCACAATGAGCAGTTCTTC

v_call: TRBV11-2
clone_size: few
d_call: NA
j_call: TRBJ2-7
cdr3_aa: CASSLEMNGVTRVYEQYF
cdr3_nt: TGTGCCAGCAGCTTAGAAATGAACGGGGTGACTAGGGTCTACGAGCAGTACTTC

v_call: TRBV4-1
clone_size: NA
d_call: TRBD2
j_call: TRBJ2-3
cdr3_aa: CASSHLAGGTDTQYF
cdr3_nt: TGCGCCAGCAGCCACTTAGCGGGGGGCACAGATACGCAGTATTTT

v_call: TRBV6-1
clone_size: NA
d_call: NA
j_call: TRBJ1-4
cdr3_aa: CASSERATNEKLFF
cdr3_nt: TGTGCCAGCAGTGAGAGGGCAACTAATGAAAAACTGTTTTTT

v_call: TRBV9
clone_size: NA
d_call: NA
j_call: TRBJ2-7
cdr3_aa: CASSVGAESYEQYF
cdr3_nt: TGTGCCAGCAGCGTAGGTGCAGAATCCTACGAGCAGTACTTC

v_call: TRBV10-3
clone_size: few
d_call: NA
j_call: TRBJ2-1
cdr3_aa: CAISDMANNEQFF
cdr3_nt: TGTGCCATCAGTGATATGGCCAACAATGAGCAGTTCTTC

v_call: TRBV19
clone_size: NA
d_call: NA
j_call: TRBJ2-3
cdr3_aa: CASSDIAGSTDTQYF
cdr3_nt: TGTGCCAGTAGTGATATTGCGGGGAGCACAGATACGCAGTATTTT

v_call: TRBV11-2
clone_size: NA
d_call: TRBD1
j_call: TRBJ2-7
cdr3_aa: CASSLLTGIYEQYF
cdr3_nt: TGTGCCAGCAGCCTTCTGACAGGGATCTACGAGCAGTACTTC

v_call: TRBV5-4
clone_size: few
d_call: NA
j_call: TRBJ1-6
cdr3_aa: CASSPGTPGGSSPLHF
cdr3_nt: TGTGCCAGCAGCCCGGGGACACCCGGCGGCTCCTCACCCCTCCACTTT

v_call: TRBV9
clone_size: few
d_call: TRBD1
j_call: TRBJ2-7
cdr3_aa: CASSVAGGTEQYF
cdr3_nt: TGTGCCAGCAGCGTAGCAGGGGGCACCGAGCAGTACTTC

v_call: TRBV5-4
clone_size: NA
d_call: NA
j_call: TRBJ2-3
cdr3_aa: CASSLAGLHTDTQYF
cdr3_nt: TGTGCCAGCAGCTTGGCCGGTTTGCACACAGATACGCAGTATTTT

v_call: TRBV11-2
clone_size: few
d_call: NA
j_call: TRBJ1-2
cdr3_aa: CASSLEARVGYTF
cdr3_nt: TGTGCCAGCAGCTTAGAGGCCAGGGTTGGCTACACCTTC

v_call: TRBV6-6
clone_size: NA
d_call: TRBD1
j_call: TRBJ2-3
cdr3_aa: CASSRPGQGPDTQYF
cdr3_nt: TGTGCCAGCAGTCGGCCGGGACAGGGGCCAGATACGCAGTATTTT

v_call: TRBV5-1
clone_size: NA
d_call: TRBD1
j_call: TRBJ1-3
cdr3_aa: CASSWRGQDSGNTIYF
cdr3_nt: TGCGCCAGCAGCTGGAGGGGGCAAGACTCTGGAAACACCATATATTTT

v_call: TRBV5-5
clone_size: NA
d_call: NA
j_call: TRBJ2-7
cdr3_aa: CASSLAVRTEYYEQYF
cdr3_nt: TGTGCCAGCAGCTTGGCCGTAAGGACTGAATACTACGAGCAGTACTTC

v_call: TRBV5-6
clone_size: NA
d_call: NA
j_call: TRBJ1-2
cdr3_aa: CASSLGVGYTF
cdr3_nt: TGTGCCAGCAGCTTAGGGGTTGGCTACACCTTC

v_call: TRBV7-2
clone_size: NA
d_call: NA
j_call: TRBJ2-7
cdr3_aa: CASSPGGRGREQYF
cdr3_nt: TGTGCCAGCAGCCCGGGGGGGAGGGGGCGCGAGCAGTACTTC

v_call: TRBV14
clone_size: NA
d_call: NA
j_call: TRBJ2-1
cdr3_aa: CASSQFGNEQFF
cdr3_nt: TGTGCCAGCAGCCAATTCGGTAATGAGCAGTTCTTC

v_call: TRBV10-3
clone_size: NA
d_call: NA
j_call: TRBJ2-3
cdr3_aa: CAISDWELDTQYF
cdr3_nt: TGTGCCATCAGTGATTGGGAGTTAGATACGCAGTATTTT

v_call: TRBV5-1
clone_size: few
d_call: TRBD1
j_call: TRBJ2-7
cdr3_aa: CASSRGTGGVYEQYF
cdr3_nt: TGCGCCAGCAGCCGGGGGACAGGAGGGGTCTACGAGCAGTACTTC

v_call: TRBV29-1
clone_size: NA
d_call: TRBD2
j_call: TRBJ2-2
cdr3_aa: CSGSLAAGELFF
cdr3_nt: TGCAGTGGGTCCCTAGCGGCCGGGGAGCTGTTTTTT

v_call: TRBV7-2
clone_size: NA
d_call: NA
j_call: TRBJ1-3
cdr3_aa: CASSLEGGVGNTIYF
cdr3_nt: TGTGCCAGCAGCTTAGAGGGGGGGGTTGGAAACACCATATATTTT

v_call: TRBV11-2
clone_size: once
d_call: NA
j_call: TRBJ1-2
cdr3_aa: CASSPSAGSFGYTF
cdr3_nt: TGTGCCAGCAGTCCTTCGGCAGGCTCTTTTGGCTACACCTTC

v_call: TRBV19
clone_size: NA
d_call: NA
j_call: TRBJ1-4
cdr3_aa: CASRPRGEKLFF
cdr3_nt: TGTGCCAGTAGACCTCGGGGGGAAAAACTGTTTTTT

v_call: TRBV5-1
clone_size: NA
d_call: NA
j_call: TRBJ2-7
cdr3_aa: CASSLVAGSAYEQYF
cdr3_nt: TGCGCCAGCAGCTTGGTTGCAGGATCGGCATACGAGCAGTACTTC

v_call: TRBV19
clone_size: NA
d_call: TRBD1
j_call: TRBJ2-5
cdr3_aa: CASIPTGEETQYF
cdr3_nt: TGTGCCAGTATTCCGACAGGGGAGGAGACCCAGTACTTC

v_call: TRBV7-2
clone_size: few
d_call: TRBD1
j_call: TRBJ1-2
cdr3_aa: CASKGADYGYTF
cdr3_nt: TGTGCCAGCAAGGGGGCGGACTATGGCTACACCTTC

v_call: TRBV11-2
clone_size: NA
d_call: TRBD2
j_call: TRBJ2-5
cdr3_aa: CASSLLGLERGPYQETQYF
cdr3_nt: TGTGCCAGCAGCTTACTGGGACTCGAGCGGGGGCCGTACCAAGAGACCCAGTACTTC

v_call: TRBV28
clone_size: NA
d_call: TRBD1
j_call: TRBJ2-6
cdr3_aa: CASSPDRAGANVLTF
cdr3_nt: TGTGCCAGCAGTCCCGACAGGGCTGGGGCCAACGTCCTGACTTTC

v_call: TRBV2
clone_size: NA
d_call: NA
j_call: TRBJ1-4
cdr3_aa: CASTGAWNEKLFF
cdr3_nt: TGTGCCAGCACAGGGGCGTGGAATGAAAAACTGTTTTTT

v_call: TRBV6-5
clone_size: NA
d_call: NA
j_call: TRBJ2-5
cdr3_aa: CASSSPGGLAQYF
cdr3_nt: TGTGCCAGCAGTTCCCCCGGAGGGTTGGCCCAGTACTTC

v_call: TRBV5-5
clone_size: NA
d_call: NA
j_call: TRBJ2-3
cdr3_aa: CASSLAGTDTQYF
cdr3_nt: TGTGCCAGCAGCTTGGCGGGGACAGATACGCAGTATTTT

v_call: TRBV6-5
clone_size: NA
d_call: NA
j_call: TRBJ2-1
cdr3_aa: CASSYPLGPSYNEQFF
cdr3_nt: TGTGCCAGCAGTTACCCCTTGGGCCCCTCCTACAATGAGCAGTTCTTC

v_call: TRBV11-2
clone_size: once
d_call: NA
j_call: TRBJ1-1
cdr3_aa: CASSLAHGAFF
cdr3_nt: TGTGCCAGCAGCTTAGCTCACGGGGCTTTCTTT

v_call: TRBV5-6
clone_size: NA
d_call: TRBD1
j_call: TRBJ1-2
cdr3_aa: CASSSVPGQGYTF
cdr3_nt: TGTGCCAGCAGCTCCGTCCCGGGACAGGGCTACACCTTC

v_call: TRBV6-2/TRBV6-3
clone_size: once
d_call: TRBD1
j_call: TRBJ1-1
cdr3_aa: CASSPRTGNTEAFF
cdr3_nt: TGTGCCAGCAGTCCCCGGACAGGGAACACTGAAGCTTTCTTT

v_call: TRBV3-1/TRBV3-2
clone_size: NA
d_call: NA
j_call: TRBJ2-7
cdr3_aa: CASSQEMVFGGSSYEQYF
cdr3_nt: TGTGCCAGCAGCCAAGAGATGGTCTTCGGGGGAAGCTCCTACGAGCAGTACTTC

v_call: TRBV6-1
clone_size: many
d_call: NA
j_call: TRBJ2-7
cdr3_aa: CASSEVAGLLRYEQYF
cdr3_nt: TGTGCCAGCAGTGAAGTGGCGGGACTCTTACGCTACGAGCAGTACTTC

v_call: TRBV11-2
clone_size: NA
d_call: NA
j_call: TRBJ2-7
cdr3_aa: CASSPAGLVAQYF
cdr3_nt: TGTGCCAGCAGCCCCGCGGGATTAGTTGCGCAGTACTTC

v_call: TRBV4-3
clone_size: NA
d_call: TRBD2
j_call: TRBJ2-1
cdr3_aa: CASSQDPTSGPPINEQFF
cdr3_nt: TGCGCCAGCAGCCAAGATCCGACTAGCGGACCTCCGATAAATGAGCAGTTCTTC

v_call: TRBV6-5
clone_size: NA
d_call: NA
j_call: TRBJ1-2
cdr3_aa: CASSYSSRNGYTF
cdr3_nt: TGTGCCAGCAGTTACTCGTCGAGGAATGGCTACACCTTC

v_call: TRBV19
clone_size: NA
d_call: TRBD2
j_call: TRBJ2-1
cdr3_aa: CATAGLAGGSSYNEQFF
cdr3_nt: TGTGCCACCGCGGGACTAGCGGGGGGCAGCTCCTACAATGAGCAGTTCTTC

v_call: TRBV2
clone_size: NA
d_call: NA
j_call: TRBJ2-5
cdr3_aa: CASTEAETQYF
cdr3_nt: TGTGCCAGCACGGAGGCAGAGACCCAGTACTTC

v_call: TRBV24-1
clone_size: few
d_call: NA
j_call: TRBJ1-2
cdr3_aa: CATSDSLDSIGYTF
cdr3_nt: TGTGCCACCAGTGATTCCCTGGACAGTATTGGCTACACCTTC